One TCR beta chain is described in this entry. This entry belongs to a study of blood T cell repertoires in COVID-19. Study information: The United States, Italy and Spain were the sources of the acute and convalescent COVID-19 samples. The analysed material was cDNA or gDNA that came from T cells, B-cell-depleted T cells, or PBMCs.

The CDR3 has 15 residues. Losses at the gene ends were 2 bases for V and 7 bases for J; bases not matched to a gene: 10. Germline CDR1 LGHDT, CDR2 YNNKEL (reference sequence). In the study's own analysis: How many nucleated cells were present was estimated from reference gene primer amplification. TCRdb keeps only in-frame clones here, not all; method: immunoSEQ multiplex PCR. The DNA gave D and trimming, while V, J and clone size come from that table. The table shows 150,000 to 200,000 clones, with approximately 86% occurring only once. This clonotype was sampled from a woman aged 80 or over with acute or convalescent COVID-19. This sequence joins TRBV3-1 (or the pseudogene TRBV3-2) and TRBJ2-7; TRBD1 aligns across 8 bases. The sequencing sample was made of peripheral blood. In DNA form, the CDR3 reads TGTGCCAGCAGCCAACGGGGGCAGGGGGCGAGAGAGCAGTACTTC. It encodes CASSQRGQGAREQYF.